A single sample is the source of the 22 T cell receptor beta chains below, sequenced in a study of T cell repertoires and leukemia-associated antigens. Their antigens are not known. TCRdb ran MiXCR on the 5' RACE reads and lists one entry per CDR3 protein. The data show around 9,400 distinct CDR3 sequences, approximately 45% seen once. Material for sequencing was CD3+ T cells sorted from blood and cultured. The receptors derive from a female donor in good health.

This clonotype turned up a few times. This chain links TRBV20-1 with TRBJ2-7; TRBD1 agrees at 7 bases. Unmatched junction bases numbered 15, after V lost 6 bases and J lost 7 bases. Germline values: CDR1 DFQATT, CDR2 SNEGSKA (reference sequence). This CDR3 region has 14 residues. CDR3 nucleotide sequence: TGCAGTGCCCTTAGAGGGGGCGCGAGATTTGAGCAGTACTTC. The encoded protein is CSALRGGARFEQYF.

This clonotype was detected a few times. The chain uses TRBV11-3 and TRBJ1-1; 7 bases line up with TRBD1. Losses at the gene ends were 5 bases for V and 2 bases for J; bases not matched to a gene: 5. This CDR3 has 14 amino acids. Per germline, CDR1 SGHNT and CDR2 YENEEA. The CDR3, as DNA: TGTGCCAGCAGCCCCGGACAGGACAACACTGAAGCTTTCTTT. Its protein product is CASSPGQDNTEAFF.

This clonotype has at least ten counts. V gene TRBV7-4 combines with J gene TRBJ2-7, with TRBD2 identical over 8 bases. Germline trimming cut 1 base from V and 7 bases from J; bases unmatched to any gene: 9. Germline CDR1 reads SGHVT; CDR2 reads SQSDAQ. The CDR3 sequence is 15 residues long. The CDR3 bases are TGTGCCAGCAGCTTAGGGGGTAGCGGGATGTGGGAGCAGTACTTC. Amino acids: CASSLGGSGMWEQYF.

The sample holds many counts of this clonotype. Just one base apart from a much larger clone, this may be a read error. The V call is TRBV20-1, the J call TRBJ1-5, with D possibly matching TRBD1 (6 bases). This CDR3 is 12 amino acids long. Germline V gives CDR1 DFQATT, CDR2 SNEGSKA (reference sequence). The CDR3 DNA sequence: TGCAGTGCCAAGACAGGTTATCAGTCCCAGCATTTT. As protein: CSAKTGYQSQHF.

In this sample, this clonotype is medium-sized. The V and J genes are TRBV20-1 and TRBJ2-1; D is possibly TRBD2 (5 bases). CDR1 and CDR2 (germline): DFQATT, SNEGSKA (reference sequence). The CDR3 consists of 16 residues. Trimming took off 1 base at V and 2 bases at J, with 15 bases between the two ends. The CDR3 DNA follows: TGCAGTGCTAGAGGCCTACTAGTAATCCCCTACAATGAGCAGTTCTTC. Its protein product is CSARGLLVIPYNEQFF.

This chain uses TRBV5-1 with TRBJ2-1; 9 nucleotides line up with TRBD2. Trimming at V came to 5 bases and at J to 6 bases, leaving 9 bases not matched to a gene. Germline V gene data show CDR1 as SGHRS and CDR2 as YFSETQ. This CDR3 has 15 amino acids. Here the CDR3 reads CASSIAGAMGNEQFF. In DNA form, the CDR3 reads TGCGCCAGCAGTATAGCGGGAGCGATGGGCAATGAGCAGTTCTTC.

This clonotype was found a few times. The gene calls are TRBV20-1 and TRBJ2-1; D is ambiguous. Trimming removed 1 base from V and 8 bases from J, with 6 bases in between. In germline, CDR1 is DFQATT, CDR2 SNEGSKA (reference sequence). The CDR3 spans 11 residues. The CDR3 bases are TGCAGTGCTAGAGTATGGGATGAGCAGTTCTTC. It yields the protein CSARVWDEQFF.

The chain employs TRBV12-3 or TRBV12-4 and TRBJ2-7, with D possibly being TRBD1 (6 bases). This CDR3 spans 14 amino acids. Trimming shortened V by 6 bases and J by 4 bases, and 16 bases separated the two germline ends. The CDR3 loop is CASSTGSGKYEQYF. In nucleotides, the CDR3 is TGTGCCAGCAGCACAGGGTCGGGGAAATACGAGCAGTACTTC.

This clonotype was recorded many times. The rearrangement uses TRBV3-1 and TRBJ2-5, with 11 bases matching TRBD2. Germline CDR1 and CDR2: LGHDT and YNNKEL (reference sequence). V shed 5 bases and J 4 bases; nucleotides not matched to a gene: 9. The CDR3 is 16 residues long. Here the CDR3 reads CASSVTGTSGSETQYF. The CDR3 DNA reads TGTGCCAGCAGCGTCACCGGGACTAGCGGATCAGAGACCCAGTACTTC.

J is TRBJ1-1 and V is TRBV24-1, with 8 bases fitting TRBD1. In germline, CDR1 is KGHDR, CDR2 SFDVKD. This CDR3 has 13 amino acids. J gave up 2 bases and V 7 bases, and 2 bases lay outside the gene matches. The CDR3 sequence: CATRDRANTEAFF. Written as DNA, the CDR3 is TGTGCCACCAGGGACAGGGCCAACACTGAAGCTTTCTTT.

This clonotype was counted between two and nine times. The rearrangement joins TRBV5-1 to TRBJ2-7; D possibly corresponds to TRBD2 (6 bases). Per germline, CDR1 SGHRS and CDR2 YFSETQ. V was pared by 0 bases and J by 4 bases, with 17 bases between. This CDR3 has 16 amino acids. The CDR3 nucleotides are TGCGCCAGCAGCTTGGAAGCTACGGGGGTTGTTTACGAGCAGTACTTC. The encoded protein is CASSLEATGVVYEQYF.

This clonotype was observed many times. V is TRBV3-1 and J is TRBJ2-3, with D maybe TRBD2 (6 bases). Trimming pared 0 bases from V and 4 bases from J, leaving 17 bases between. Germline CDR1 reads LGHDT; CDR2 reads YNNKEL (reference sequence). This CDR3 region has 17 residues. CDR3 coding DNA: TGTGCCAGCAGCCAAGATTTCCTAGCGACTGTTCCAGATACGCAGTATTTT. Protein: CASSQDFLATVPDTQYF.

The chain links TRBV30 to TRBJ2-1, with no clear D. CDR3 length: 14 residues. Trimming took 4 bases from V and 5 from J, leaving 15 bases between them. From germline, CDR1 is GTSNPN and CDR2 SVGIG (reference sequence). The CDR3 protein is CAWIIRSENNEQFF. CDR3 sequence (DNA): TGTGCCTGGATTATTAGATCGGAGAACAATGAGCAGTTCTTC.

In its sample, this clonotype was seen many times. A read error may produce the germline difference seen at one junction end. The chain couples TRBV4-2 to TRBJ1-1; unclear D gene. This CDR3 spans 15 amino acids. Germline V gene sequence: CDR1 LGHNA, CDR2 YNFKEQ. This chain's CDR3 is CASNQVRTMNTEAFF. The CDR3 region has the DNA TGTGCCAGCAACCAAGTAAGGACGATGAACACTGAAGCTTTCTTT.

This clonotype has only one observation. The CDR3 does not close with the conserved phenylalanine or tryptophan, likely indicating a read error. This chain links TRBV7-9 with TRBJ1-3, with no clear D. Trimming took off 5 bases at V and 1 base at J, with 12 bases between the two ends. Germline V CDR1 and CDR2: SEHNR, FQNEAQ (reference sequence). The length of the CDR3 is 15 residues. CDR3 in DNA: TGTGCCAGCAGCCCCGACACCGGGTCTGGAAACACCATATATTCT. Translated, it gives CASSPDTGSGNTIYS.

The CDR3, as DNA: TGCAGTGCTAGAGATCCGACGGCTGGAAACACCATATATTTT. Translating gives CSARDPTAGNTIYF. The chain employs TRBV20-1 and TRBJ1-3; no clear D gene. This CDR3 is built from 14 residues. V was trimmed by 0 bases and J by 2 bases, leaving 8 bases between them. Germline CDR1 reads DFQATT; CDR2 reads SNEGSKA (reference sequence).

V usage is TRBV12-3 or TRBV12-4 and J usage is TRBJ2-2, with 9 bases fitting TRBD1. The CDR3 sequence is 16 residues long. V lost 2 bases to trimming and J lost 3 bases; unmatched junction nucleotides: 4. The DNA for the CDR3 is TGTGCCAGCAGTTTATTAGGGGACAGGGACACCGGGGAGCTGTTTTTT. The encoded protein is CASSLLGDRDTGELFF.

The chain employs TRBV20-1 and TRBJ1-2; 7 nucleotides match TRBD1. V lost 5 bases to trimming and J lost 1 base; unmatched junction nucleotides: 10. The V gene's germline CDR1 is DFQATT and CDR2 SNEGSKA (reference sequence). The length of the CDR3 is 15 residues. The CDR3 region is CSAYRGSLFNYGYTF. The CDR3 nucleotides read TGCAGTGCTTACAGGGGTTCACTGTTTAACTATGGCTACACCTTC.

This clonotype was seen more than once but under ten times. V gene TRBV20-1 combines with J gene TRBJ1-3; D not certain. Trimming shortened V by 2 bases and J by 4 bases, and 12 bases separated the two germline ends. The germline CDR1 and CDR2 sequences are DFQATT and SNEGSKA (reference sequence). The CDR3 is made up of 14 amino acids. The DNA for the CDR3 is TGCAGTGCTAGACGACACGCGAGCGGAAACACCATATATTTT. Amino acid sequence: CSARRHASGNTIYF.

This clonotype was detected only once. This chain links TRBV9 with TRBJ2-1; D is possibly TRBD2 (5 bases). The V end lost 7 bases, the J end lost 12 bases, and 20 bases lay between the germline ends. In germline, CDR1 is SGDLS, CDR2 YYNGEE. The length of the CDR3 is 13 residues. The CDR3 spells CASGGLGAYVQFF. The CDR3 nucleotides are TGTGCCAGCGGCGGACTCGGTGCCTACGTGCAGTTCTTC.

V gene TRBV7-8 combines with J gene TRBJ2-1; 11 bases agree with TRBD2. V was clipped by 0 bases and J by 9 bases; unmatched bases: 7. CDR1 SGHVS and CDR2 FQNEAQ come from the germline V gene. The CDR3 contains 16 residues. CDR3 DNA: TGTGCCAGCAGCTTAGCGGGACTAGCGGTTGCAGGTGAGCAGTTCTTC. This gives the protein CASSLAGLAVAGEQFF.

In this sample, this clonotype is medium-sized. In nucleotides, the CDR3 is TGTGCCAGCAGCCCTCGTAGCGGGAGGGCCTACAATGAGCAGTTCTTC. This gives the protein CASSPRSGRAYNEQFF. J is TRBJ2-1 and V is TRBV9, with 11 bases fitting TRBD2. The CDR3 spans 16 residues. The germline gives CDR1 SGDLS, CDR2 YYNGEE. The V gene end was trimmed by 4 bases and the J gene end by 2 bases; junction bases not matched to a gene: 5.